This note documents a single T cell receptor (beta chain) sequence. Its target is not known. The germline V gene has CDR1 SGHNT and CDR2 YENEEA. This CDR3 is 16 amino acids long. Between the trimmed V and J ends, which lost 0 bases and 1 base, there was a span of 9 bases. Control samples came 1 year after myeloablative marrow transplants with methotrexate plus calcineurin inhibitor. This sample is part of a study of T cells after posttransplantation cyclophosphamide. Sequencing used immunoSEQ multiplex PCR; TCRdb keeps in-frame clones, though not all of them. The sample yields about 22,000 clones, 80% to 90% seen once. The study's findings and limits: TRB clonality was highly associated with recipient CMV seropositivity and reactivation. Donor-recipient repertoire similarity was low at 1-2 months, rising over year one. Blood and skin or GI T cell repertoires showed limited TRB overlap.

The sequence was obtained from a female patient aged 50-59 years who received an allogeneic stem cell transplant from an unrelated donor, was CMV-positive, and had chronic GVHD only. Some of the T cells may derive from the graft donor. V and J are TRBV11-3 and TRBJ2-2; TRBD1 is a possible D gene (6 bases). Sequencing was performed on PBMCs, taken after an allogeneic stem cell transplant with a calcineurin inhibitor and methotrexate. CDR3 amino acids: CASSLDLGQNTGELFF. In DNA, the CDR3 is TGTGCCAGCAGCTTAGATTTGGGACAGAACACCGGGGAGCTGTTTTTT.